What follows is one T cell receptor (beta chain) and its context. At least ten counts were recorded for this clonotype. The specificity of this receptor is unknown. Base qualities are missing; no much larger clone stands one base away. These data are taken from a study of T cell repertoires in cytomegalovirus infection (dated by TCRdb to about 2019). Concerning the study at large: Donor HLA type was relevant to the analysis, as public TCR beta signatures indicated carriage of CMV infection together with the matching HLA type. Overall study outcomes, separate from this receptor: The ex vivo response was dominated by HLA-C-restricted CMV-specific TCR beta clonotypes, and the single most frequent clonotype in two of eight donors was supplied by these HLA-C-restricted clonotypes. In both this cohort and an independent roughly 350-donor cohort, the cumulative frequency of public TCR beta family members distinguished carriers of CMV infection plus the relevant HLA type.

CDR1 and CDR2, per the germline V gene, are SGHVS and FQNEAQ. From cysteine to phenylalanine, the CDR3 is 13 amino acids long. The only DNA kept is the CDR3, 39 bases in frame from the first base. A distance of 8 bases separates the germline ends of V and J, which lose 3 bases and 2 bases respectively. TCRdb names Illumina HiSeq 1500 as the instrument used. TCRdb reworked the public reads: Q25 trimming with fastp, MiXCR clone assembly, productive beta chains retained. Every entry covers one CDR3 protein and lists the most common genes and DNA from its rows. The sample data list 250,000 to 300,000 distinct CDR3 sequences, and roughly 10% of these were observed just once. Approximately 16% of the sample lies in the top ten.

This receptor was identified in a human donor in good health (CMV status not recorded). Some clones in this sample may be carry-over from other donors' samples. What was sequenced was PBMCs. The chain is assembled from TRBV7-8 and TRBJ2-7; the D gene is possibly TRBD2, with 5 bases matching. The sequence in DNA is TGTGCCAGCAGCTTTAGCGTGGCCTACGAGCAGTACTTC. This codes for CASSFSVAYEQYF.